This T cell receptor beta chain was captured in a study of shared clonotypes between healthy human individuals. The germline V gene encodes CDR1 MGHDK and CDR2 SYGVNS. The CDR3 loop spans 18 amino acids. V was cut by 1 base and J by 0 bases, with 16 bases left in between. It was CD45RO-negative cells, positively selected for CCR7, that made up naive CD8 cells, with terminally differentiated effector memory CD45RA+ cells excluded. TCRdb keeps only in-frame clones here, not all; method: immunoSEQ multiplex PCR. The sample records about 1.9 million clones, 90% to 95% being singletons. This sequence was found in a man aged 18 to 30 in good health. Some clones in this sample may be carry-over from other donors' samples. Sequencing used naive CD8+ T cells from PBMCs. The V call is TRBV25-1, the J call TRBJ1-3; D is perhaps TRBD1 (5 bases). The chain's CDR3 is CASSESSRVGGSGNTIYF. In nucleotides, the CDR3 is TGTGCCAGCAGTGAATCGTCGCGAGTGGGGGGCTCTGGAAACACCATATATTTT.